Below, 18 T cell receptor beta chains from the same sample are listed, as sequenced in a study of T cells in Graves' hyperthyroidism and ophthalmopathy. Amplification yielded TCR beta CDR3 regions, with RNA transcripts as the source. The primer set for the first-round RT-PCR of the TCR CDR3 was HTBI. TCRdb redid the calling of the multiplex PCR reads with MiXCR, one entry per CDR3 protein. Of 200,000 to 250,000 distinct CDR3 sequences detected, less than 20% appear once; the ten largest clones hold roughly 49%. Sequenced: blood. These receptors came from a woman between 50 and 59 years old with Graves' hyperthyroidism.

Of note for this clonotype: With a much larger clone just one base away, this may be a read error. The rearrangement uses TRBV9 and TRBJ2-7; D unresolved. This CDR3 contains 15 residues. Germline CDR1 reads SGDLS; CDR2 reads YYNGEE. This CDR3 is CVSSVGFGPTYEQYF. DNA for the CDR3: TGTGTCAGCAGCGTAGGGTTTGGGCCTACCTACGAGCAGTACTTC. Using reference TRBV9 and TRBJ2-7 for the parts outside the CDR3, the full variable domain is DSGVTQTPKHLITATGQRVTLRCSPRSGDLSVYWYQQSLDQGLQFLIQYYNGEERAKGNILERFSAQQFPDLHSELNLSSLELGDSALYFCVSSVGFGPTYEQYFGPGTRLTVT.

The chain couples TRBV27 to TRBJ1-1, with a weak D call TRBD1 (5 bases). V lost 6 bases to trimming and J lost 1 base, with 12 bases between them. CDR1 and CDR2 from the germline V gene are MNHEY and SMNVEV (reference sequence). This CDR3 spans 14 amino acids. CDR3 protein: CASRFLGGNTEAFF. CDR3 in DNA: TGTGCCAGCAGGTTTTTGGGGGGGAACACTGAAGCTTTCTTT.

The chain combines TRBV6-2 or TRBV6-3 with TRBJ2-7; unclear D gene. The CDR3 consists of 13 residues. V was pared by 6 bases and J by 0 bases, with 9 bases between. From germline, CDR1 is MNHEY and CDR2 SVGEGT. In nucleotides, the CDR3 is TGTGCCAGCAGCTACAGTAGCTCCTACGAGCAGTACTTC. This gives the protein CASSYSSSYEQYF.

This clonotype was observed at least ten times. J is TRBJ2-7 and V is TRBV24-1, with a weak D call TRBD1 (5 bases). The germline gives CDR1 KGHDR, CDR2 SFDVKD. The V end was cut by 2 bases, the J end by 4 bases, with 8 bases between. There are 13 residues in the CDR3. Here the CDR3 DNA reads TGTGCCACCAGTGATTCACAGGTTTACGAGCAGTACTTC. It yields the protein CATSDSQVYEQYF.

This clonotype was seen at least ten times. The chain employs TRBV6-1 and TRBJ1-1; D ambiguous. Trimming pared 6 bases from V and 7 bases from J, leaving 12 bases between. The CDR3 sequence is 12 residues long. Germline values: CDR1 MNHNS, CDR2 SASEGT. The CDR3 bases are TGTGCCAGCAGAGGGCCAGAAGTTGAAGCTTTCTTT. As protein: CASRGPEVEAFF.

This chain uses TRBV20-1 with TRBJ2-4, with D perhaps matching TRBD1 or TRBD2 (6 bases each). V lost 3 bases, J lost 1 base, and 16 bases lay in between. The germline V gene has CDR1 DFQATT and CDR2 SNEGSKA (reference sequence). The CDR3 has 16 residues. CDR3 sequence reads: CSASILGGLAKNIQYF. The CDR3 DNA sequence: TGCAGTGCTAGTATACTTGGGGGGCTGGCCAAAAACATTCAGTACTTC.

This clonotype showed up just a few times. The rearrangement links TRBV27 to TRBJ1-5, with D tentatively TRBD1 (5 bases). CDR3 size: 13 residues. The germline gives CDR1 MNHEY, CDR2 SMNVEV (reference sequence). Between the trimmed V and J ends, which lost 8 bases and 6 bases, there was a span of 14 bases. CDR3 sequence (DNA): TGTGCCAGCGGGGCGGGACGGGGTCAGCCCCAGCATTTT. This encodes CASGAGRGQPQHF.

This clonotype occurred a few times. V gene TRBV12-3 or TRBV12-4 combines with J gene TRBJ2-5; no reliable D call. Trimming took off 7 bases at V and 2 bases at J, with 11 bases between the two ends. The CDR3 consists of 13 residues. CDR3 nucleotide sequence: TGTGCCAGCACCAGAGGAGTGCAAGAGACCCAGTACTTC. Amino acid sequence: CASTRGVQETQYF.

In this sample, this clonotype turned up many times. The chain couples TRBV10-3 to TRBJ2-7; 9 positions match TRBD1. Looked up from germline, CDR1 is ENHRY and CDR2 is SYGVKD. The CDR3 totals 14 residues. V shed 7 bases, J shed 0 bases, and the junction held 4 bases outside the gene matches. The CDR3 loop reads CAITRDRDSYEQYF. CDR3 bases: TGTGCCATCACTCGGGACAGGGACTCCTACGAGCAGTACTTC.

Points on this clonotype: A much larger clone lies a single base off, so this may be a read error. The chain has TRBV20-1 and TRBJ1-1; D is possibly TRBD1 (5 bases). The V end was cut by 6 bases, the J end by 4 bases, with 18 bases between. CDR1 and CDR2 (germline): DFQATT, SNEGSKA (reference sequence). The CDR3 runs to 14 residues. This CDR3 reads CSARRGGIGTEAFF. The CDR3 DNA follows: TGCAGTGCCCGGAGGGGAGGAATAGGCACTGAAGCTTTCTTT.

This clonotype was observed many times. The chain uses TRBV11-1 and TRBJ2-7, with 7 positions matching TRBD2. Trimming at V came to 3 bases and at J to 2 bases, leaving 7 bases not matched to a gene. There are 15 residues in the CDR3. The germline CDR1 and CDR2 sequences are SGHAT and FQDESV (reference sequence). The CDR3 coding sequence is TGTGCCAGCAGCTTCTTAGCGGGCCAAACCTACGAGCAGTACTTC. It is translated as CASSFLAGQTYEQYF.

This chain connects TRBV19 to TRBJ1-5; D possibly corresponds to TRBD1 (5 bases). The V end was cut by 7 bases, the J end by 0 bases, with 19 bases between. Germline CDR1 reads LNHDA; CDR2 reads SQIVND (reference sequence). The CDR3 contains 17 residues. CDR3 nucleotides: TGTGCCAGTAACTCGGCAGGCTGGGGGAGTAGCAATCAGCCCCAGCATTTT. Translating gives CASNSAGWGSSNQPQHF.

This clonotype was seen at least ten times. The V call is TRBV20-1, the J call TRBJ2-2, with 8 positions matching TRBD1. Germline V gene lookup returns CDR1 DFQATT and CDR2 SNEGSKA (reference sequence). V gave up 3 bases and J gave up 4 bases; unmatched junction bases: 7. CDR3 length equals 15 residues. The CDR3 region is CSASPTGEGTGELFF. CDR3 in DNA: TGCAGTGCTAGCCCGACAGGGGAAGGCACCGGGGAGCTGTTTTTT.

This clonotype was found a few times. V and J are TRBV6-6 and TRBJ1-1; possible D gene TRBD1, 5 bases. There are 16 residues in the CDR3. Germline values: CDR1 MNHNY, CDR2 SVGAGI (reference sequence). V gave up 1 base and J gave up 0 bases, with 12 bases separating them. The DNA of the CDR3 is TGTGCCAGCAGTTACTTGACGGGGGACCTGAACACTGAAGCTTTCTTT. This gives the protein CASSYLTGDLNTEAFF.

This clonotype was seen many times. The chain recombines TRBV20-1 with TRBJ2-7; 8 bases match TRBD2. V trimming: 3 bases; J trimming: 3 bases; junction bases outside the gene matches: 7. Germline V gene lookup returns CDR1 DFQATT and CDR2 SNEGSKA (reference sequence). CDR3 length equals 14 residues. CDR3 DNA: TGCAGTGCTAGCGAGCCGACTAGCGACTACGAGCAGTACTTC. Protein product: CSASEPTSDYEQYF.

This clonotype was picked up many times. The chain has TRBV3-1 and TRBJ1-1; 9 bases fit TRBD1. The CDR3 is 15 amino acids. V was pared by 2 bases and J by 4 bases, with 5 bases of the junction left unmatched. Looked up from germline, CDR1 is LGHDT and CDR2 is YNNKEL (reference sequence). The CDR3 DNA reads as TGTGCCAGCAGCCAACTTGGACAGGGGAGCACTGAAGCTTTCTTT. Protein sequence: CASSQLGQGSTEAFF.

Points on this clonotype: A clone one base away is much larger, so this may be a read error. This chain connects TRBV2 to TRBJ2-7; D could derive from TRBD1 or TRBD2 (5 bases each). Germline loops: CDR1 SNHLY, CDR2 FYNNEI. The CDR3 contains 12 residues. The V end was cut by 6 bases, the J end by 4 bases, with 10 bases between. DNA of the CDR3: TGTGCCAGCAGGGGCGAGGGGTACGAGCAGTACTTC. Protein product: CASRGEGYEQYF. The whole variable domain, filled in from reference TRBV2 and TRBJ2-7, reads EPEVTQTPSHQVTQMGQEVILRCVPISNHLYFYWYRQILGQKVEFLVSFYNNEISEKSEIFDDQFSVERPDGSNFTLKIRSTKLEDSAMYFCASRGEGYEQYFGPGTRLTVT.

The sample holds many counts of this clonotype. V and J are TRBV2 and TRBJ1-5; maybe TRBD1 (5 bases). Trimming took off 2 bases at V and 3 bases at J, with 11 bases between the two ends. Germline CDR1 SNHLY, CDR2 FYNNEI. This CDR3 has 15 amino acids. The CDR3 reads CASSESGTDNQPQHF. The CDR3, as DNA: TGTGCCAGCAGTGAATCCGGGACGGACAATCAGCCCCAGCATTTT.